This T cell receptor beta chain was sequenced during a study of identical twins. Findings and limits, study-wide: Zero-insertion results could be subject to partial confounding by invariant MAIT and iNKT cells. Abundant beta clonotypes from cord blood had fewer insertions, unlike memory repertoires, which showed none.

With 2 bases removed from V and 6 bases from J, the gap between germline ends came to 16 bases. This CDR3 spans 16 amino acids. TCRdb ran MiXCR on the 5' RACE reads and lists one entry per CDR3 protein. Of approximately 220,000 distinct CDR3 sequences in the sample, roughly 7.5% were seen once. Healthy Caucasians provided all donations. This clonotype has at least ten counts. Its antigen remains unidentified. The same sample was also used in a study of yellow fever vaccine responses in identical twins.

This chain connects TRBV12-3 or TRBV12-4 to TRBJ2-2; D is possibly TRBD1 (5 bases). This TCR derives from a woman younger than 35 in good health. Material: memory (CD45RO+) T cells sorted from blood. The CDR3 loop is CASSLSRPGFPGELFF. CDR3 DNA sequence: TGTGCCAGCAGTTTAAGTCGTCCAGGGTTCCCCGGGGAGCTGTTTTTT.